This TCR beta chain emerged from a study of blood T cell repertoires in COVID-19. Study as a whole: Samples came from the United States, Italy and Spain, spanning acute and convalescent COVID-19.

The CDR3 sequence is 14 residues long. Trimming removed 3 bases at V and 5 bases at J, with 11 bases between. Germline CDR1 reads KGHSH; CDR2 reads LQKENI. Method: immunoSEQ multiplex PCR; TCRdb's copy keeps in-frame clones and lacks some. The data hold about 280,000 clones, with approximately 83% observed a single time. The genes are TRBV18 and TRBJ1-5, with a weak D call TRBD1 (6 bases). Sequencing input: peripheral blood. The receptor comes from a human donor in a cohort sampled during active COVID-19. CDR3 sequence reads: CASSPLDSDQPQHF. The CDR3, as DNA: TGTGCCAGCTCACCTTTGGACAGCGATCAGCCCCAGCATTTT.